The 6 T cell receptor beta chains presented below share a single source sample, sequenced in a study of blood T cell repertoires in COVID-19. Sequencing used immunoSEQ multiplex PCR; TCRdb keeps in-frame clones, though not all of them. In the table there are 65,000 to 90,000 clones, 86% of which are singletons. Sequencing input: peripheral blood. Receptors were obtained from a man aged 45-60 years with active COVID-19.

The gene calls are TRBV6-5 and TRBJ2-6; no firm D call. This CDR3 is built from 14 residues. V lost 5 bases and J 4 bases, leaving 9 bases between the germline ends. Germline CDR1 reads MNHEY; CDR2 reads SVGAGI. CDR3 region: CASSPSLGANVLTF. The CDR3 DNA reads TGTGCCAGCAGTCCATCACTAGGGGCCAACGTCCTGACTTTC.

V gene TRBV6-4 combines with J gene TRBJ2-3, with D possibly matching TRBD1 (5 bases). Trimming left V 2 bases short and J 5 bases short, with 8 bases between. CDR1 and CDR2 from the germline V gene are MRHNA and SNTAGT. The CDR3 sequence is 13 residues long. The CDR3 reads CASSDQGGDTQYF. The DNA of the CDR3 is TGTGCCAGCAGTGACCAGGGTGGAGATACGCAGTATTTT.

The gene calls are TRBV6-5 and TRBJ2-2; maybe TRBD2 (5 bases). This CDR3 contains 13 residues. Trimming left V 7 bases short and J 4 bases short, with 10 bases between. Germline CDR1 reads MNHEY; CDR2 reads SVGAGI. In DNA, the CDR3 is TGTGCCAGCAAGGCGGGTGCCACCGGGGAGCTGTTTTTT. Amino acids: CASKAGATGELFF.

The chain recombines TRBV21-1 with TRBJ2-3; the D segment call TRBD2 is taken from the table without a DNA check. TRBV21-1 is marked as a pseudogene. This CDR3 has 20 residues. The CDR3 sequence: CASSKPAQASGGPSTDTQYF. The CDR3 nucleotides read TGTGCCAGCAGCAAACCAGCCCAGGCTAGCGGGGGGCCTAGCACAGATACGCAGTATTTT.

The chain links TRBV6-5 to TRBJ1-2; 8 bases fit TRBD1. CDR1 is MNHEY, CDR2 SVGAGI, per germline. The CDR3 contains 15 residues. Unmatched junction bases numbered 8, after V lost 0 bases and J lost 8 bases. The CDR3 DNA is TGTGCCAGCAGTTACTCGCTTACAGGGGGTGGCGGCTACACCTTC. Amino acids: CASSYSLTGGGGYTF.

The gene calls are TRBV3-1 (or the pseudogene TRBV3-2) and TRBJ2-1, with 12 bases matching TRBD2. Germline V gives CDR1 LGHDT, CDR2 YNNKEL (reference sequence). V lost 1 base to trimming and J lost 9 bases; unmatched junction nucleotides: 13. CDR3 length: 18 residues. Written as DNA, the CDR3 is TGTGCCAGCAGCCAAGTGTCTAGCGGGAGGGCCCTTTCCGGTGAGCAGTTCTTC. Amino acids: CASSQVSSGRALSGEQFF.